This T cell receptor beta chain was captured in a study of cytomegalovirus exposure and HLA in healthy donors. Study-wide results and limits: When analyzed later, a missense DCLRE1C variant was found to be linked to TCR beta V- and J-gene trimming.

Trimming removed 5 bases at V and 3 bases at J, with 13 bases between. The CDR3 has 14 residues. Germline CDR1 MDHEN, CDR2 SYDVKM. The PCR had 60 Vbeta and 13 Jbeta primers. Original analysis: In a later analysis, approximately 80 million unique TCR beta chains included roughly 11 million shared by two or more donors. Here immunoSEQ multiplex PCR was the method, and the copy in TCRdb shows in-frame clones only, minus some. V, J and clone size reflect that table, while D and trimming were determined from the DNA. Altogether roughly 180,000 clones are present, approximately 80% being singletons, with the ten largest covering 1.5% to 2%. Concerning this clone: The target antigen is unknown.

The sequenced sample consisted of PBMCs. This chain joins TRBV28 and TRBJ1-2; a possible D gene is TRBD1 (6 bases). The TCR originated in a man aged 18 to 30 in good health and CMV-seronegative. In DNA form, the CDR3 reads TGTGCCAGCAGTCTCTCCAGGGGCCACTATGGCTACACCTTC. Its protein product is CASSLSRGHYGYTF.